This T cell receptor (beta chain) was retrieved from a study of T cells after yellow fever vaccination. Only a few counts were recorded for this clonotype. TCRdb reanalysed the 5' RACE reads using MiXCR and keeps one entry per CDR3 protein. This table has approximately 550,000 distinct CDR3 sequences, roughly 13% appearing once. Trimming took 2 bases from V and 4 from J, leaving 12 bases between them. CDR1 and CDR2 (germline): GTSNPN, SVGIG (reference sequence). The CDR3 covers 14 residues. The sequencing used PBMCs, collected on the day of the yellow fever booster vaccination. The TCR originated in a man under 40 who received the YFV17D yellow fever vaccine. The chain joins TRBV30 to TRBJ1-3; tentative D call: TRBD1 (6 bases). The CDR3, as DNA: TGTGCCTGGAGTTGGGGGGCTCAGGGAAACACCATATATTTT. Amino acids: CAWSWGAQGNTIYF.